This entry lists 24 T cell receptor beta chains sequenced from one sample in a study of T cells in Graves' hyperthyroidism and ophthalmopathy. Amplification of TCR beta CDR3 regions used RNA as the template. The primer set for the first-round RT-PCR of the TCR CDR3 was HTBI. TCRdb ran MiXCR on the multiplex PCR reads and lists one entry per CDR3 protein. Among about 510,000 distinct CDR3 sequences, about 14% were seen once, and the ten largest hold 11% to 15%. Material: blood. All receptors derive from a woman aged 40-49 years with Graves' hyperthyroidism.

This clonotype was recorded many times. The DNA of the CDR3 is TGTGCCAGCAGCTTAGCGGCAGCTAATAGCAATCAGCCCCAGCATTTT. Its translation: CASSLAAANSNQPQHF. The chain recombines TRBV7-2 with TRBJ1-5; D gene uncertain. Germline CDR1 and CDR2: SGHTA and FQGNSA. CDR3 length: 16 amino acids. The ends were cut back, 0 bases at V and 0 bases at J, with 9 bases in the middle.

This clonotype appeared a few times. The V gene is TRBV5-6, the J gene TRBJ1-6; D call uncertain. Between the trimmed V and J ends, which lost 4 bases and 0 bases, there was a span of 14 bases. This CDR3 is 17 amino acids long. Germline V gives CDR1 SGHDT, CDR2 YYEEEE. CDR3 in DNA: TGTGCCAGCAGCGACTACACAGCGAGCTCCTATAATTCACCCCTCCACTTT. It encodes CASSDYTASSYNSPLHF.

This clonotype appeared a few times. The genes are TRBV24-1 and TRBJ2-6; 9 nucleotides line up with TRBD1. From germline, CDR1 is KGHDR and CDR2 SFDVKD. V trimming: 4 bases; J trimming: 0 bases; junction bases outside the gene matches: 3. This CDR3 is built from 17 residues. CDR3 sequence: CATSDRDRDSGANVLTF. The CDR3, as DNA: TGTGCCACCAGTGACCGGGACAGGGACTCTGGGGCCAACGTCCTGACTTTC.

This clonotype turned up a few times. The rearrangement links TRBV28 to TRBJ1-3, with D perhaps TRBD1 (5 bases). The CDR3 spans 15 residues. V dropped 6 bases and J dropped 2 bases, with 14 bases sitting between them. Germline CDR1 is MDHEN and CDR2 is SYDVKM. The DNA of the CDR3 is TGTGCCAGCAGCCTCCGACAGAAGGCTGGAAACACCATATATTTT. The encoded protein is CASSLRQKAGNTIYF.

In DNA form, the CDR3 reads TGCAGTGCTAGCGGCGGACAGACCGACTCCTACGAGCAGTACTTC. This translates into CSASGGQTDSYEQYF. V usage is TRBV20-1 and J usage is TRBJ2-7; possibly TRBD1 for D (6 bases). CDR1 is DFQATT, CDR2 SNEGSKA, per germline (reference sequence). CDR3 length: 15 amino acids. V lost 3 bases to trimming and J lost 0 bases, with 15 bases between them.

The chain employs TRBV20-1 and TRBJ1-5, with D maybe TRBD1 (6 bases). With 7 bases removed from V and 11 bases from J, the gap between germline ends came to 18 bases. From germline, CDR1 is DFQATT and CDR2 SNEGSKA (reference sequence). This CDR3 is 12 amino acids long. CDR3 in amino acids: CSVGEGGMSQHF. The DNA for the CDR3 is TGCAGTGTTGGGGAGGGGGGTATGTCCCAGCATTTT.

This clonotype was counted many times. V gene TRBV7-3 combines with J gene TRBJ2-3; TRBD2 agrees at 13 bases. This CDR3 comprises 16 residues. Per germline, CDR1 SGHTA and CDR2 FQGTGA. The junction had 5 bases not matched to a gene; V was cut back by 5 bases and J by 3 bases. In DNA, the CDR3 is TGTGCCAGCAGCCCGGGACTAGCGGGACCAACAGATACGCAGTATTTT. Translated: CASSPGLAGPTDTQYF.

This clonotype was seen repeatedly, ten times or more. The J gene is TRBJ1-1, the V gene TRBV28; TRBD1 matches 7 bases. Germline V lookup: CDR1 MDHEN, CDR2 SYDVKM. The CDR3 runs to 13 residues. With V trimmed by 6 bases and J by 4 bases, 5 bases remained unmatched. CDR3 sequence reads: CASRTGWGTEAFF. The CDR3 coding sequence is TGTGCCAGCAGGACAGGGTGGGGCACTGAAGCTTTCTTT.

The table lists this clonotype with a few counts. The chain has TRBV6-6 and TRBJ2-3, with 16 bases matching TRBD2. The CDR3 runs to 23 residues. The germline V gene has CDR1 MNHNY and CDR2 SVGAGI (reference sequence). V lost 2 bases, J lost 5 bases, and 22 bases stayed unmatched. The CDR3 is CASSYEGQAGTSGRAPSIDTQYF. In nucleotides, the CDR3 is TGTGCCAGCAGTTACGAGGGACAGGCAGGGACTAGCGGGAGGGCCCCCAGTATAGATACGCAGTATTTT.

This clonotype was seen repeatedly, ten times or more. The chain couples TRBV28 to TRBJ2-7, with 12 bases aligning to TRBD1. The CDR3 spans 14 residues. Unmatched junction bases numbered 5, after V lost 4 bases and J lost 7 bases. Germline V gene data show CDR1 as MDHEN and CDR2 as SYDVKM. CDR3 sequence: CASSSRDRGLEQYF. In DNA, the CDR3 is TGTGCCAGCAGTTCCCGGGACAGGGGGCTTGAGCAGTACTTC.

In its sample, this clonotype was seen many times. V gene TRBV20-1 combines with J gene TRBJ2-5, with 12 bases fitting TRBD2. V lost 0 bases to trimming and J lost 2 bases; unmatched junction nucleotides: 10. The length of the CDR3 is 18 residues. The germline V gene has CDR1 DFQATT and CDR2 SNEGSKA (reference sequence). The DNA of the CDR3 is TGCAGTGCTAGAGATCCCGGACTAGCGGGAAGGAGGCAAGAGACCCAGTACTTC. Encoded protein: CSARDPGLAGRRQETQYF.

Many counts were recorded for this clonotype. The CDR3 protein is CASSYSGQTNEQYF. DNA of the CDR3: TGTGCCAGCAGTTACTCGGGACAGACAAACGAGCAGTACTTC. This chain joins TRBV6-2 or TRBV6-3 and TRBJ2-7; the match to TRBD1 covers 7 bases. Germline V gene sequence: CDR1 MNHEY, CDR2 SVGEGT. The CDR3 has 14 residues. V was clipped by 0 bases and J by 5 bases; unmatched bases: 4.

This clonotype was detected ten times or more. The chain carries TRBV20-1 and TRBJ2-7, with D tentatively TRBD1 (5 bases). The CDR3 is made up of 14 amino acids. Germline CDR1 reads DFQATT; CDR2 reads SNEGSKA (reference sequence). V was cut by 5 bases and J by 7 bases, with 21 bases left in between. As DNA, the CDR3 is TGCAGTGCTTTTATGGGAATAGGGGTGGGGGAGCAGTACTTC. Protein sequence: CSAFMGIGVGEQYF.

At least ten counts were recorded for this clonotype. The rearrangement uses TRBV7-9 and TRBJ2-7; 7 nucleotides align to TRBD2. The V segment lost 1 base and the J segment 0 bases; nucleotides outside the gene matches: 3. This CDR3 comprises 15 residues. The V gene's germline CDR1 is SEHNR and CDR2 FQNEAQ (reference sequence). CDR3 loop: CASSLDASGSYEQYF. In DNA form, the CDR3 reads TGTGCCAGCAGCTTAGACGCTAGCGGCTCCTACGAGCAGTACTTC.

This clonotype was seen many times. The CDR3 bases are TGTGCTAGTGGGCAGCCTAACACTGAAGCTTTCTTT. This sequence encodes CASGQPNTEAFF. J is TRBJ1-1 and V is TRBV12-5; D is unclear. This CDR3 contains 12 residues. CDR1 and CDR2 (germline): LGHNT, FRNRAP. V lost 6 bases, J lost 2 bases, and 7 bases lay in between.

CDR3 bases: TGTGCCAGCAGTTACGCCGGGGGGAGACAAGATACGCAGTATTTT. Translated: CASSYAGGRQDTQYF. This chain connects TRBV6-2 or TRBV6-3 to TRBJ2-3, with TRBD2 matching over 7 bases. Trimming cost V 2 bases and J 5 bases; bases outside gene matches: 7. The CDR3 sequence is 15 residues long. The germline gives CDR1 MNHEY, CDR2 SVGEGT.

Ten or more counts support this clonotype. The CDR3: CASSLTSGSQETQYF. The DNA of the CDR3 is TGTGCCAGCAGCTTAACTAGCGGGTCCCAAGAGACCCAGTACTTC. The chain carries TRBV28 and TRBJ2-5; TRBD2 aligns across 9 bases. With V trimmed by 6 bases and J by 1 base, 6 bases remained unmatched. Per germline, CDR1 MDHEN and CDR2 SYDVKM. The CDR3 has 15 amino acids. The whole variable domain, filled in from reference TRBV28 and TRBJ2-5, reads DVKVTQSSRYLVKRTGEKVFLECVQDMDHENMFWYRQDPGLGLRLIYFSYDVKMKEKGDIPEGYSVSREKKERFSLILESASTNQTSMYLCASSLTSGSQETQYFGPGTRLLVL.

The chain combines TRBV6-4 with TRBJ1-6; D ambiguous. The ends were cut back, 0 bases at V and 11 bases at J, with 8 bases in the middle. CDR1 is MRHNA and CDR2 is SNTAGT in the germline V gene. This CDR3 spans 13 amino acids. CDR3 sequence (DNA): TGTGCCAGCAGTGACTCCCTTGCGGCACCCCTCCACTTT. It is translated as CASSDSLAAPLHF.

V is TRBV5-1 and J is TRBJ1-1; D is perhaps TRBD1 (5 bases). Trimming stripped 3 bases from V and 8 bases from J, with 14 bases between. Germline V gene lookup returns CDR1 SGHRS and CDR2 YFSETQ. The CDR3 consists of 13 residues. CDR3 in amino acids: CASSSAPGLEAFF. The CDR3, as DNA: TGCGCCAGCAGCTCAGCCCCAGGGTTGGAAGCTTTCTTT.

Ten or more counts support this clonotype. V and J are TRBV28 and TRBJ2-1, with TRBD2 matching over 7 bases. Losses at the gene ends were 7 bases for V and 6 bases for J; bases not matched to a gene: 6. Germline V CDR1 and CDR2: MDHEN, SYDVKM. The length of the CDR3 is 13 residues. The CDR3 DNA sequence: TGTGCCAGCAAGGGGACTACCCCCAATGAGCAGTTCTTC. Translated: CASKGTTPNEQFF.

Only a few counts were recorded for this clonotype. The chain combines TRBV7-3 with TRBJ1-1; no clear D. CDR3 length: 16 residues. Germline CDR1 is SGHTA and CDR2 is FQGTGA. V lost 0 bases and J lost 2, with 13 bases in between. The CDR3 spells CASSLTNSGSNTEAFF. CDR3 DNA: TGTGCCAGCAGCTTAACCAATTCTGGGTCCAACACTGAAGCTTTCTTT.

The V and J genes are TRBV6-4 and TRBJ2-2; 7 nucleotides agree with TRBD1. Per germline, CDR1 MRHNA and CDR2 SNTAGT. Germline trimming cut 5 bases from V and 1 base from J; bases unmatched to any gene: 7. The CDR3 is 16 residues long. The DNA of the CDR3 is TGTGCCAGCAGTCGGACAGGCGATAAGAACACCGGGGAGCTGTTTTTT. It is translated as CASSRTGDKNTGELFF.

This clonotype has ten or more counts. The chain uses TRBV3-1 and TRBJ2-7; D may match TRBD1 or TRBD2 (5 bases each). This CDR3 spans 16 amino acids. With 6 bases removed from V and 7 bases from J, the gap between germline ends came to 25 bases. CDR1 and CDR2 (germline): LGHDT, YNNKEL (reference sequence). The CDR3 here is CASSYLGGTRRVEQYF. The CDR3 DNA follows: TGTGCCAGCAGTTACTTAGGTGGGACCCGCAGGGTGGAGCAGTACTTC.

This clonotype has only a few counts. The chain combines TRBV11-2 with TRBJ1-1; D gene unclear. The V gene lost 5 bases and the J gene lost 5 bases, with 9 bases spanning the gap. The CDR3 consists of 12 residues. Germline V gives CDR1 SGHAT, CDR2 FQNNGV. CDR3 sequence reads: CASSQWGTEAFF. Written as DNA, the CDR3 is TGTGCCAGCAGCCAGTGGGGTACTGAAGCTTTCTTT.